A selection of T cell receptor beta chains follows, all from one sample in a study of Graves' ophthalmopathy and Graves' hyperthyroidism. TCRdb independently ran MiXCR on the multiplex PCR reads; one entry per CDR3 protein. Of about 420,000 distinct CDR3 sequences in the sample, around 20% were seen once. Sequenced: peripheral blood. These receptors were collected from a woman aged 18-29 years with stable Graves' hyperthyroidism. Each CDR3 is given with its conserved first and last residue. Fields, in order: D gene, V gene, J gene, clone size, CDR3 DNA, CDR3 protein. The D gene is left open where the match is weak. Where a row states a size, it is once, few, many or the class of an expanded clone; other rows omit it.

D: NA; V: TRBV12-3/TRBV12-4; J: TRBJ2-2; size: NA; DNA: TGTGCCAGCAGTTTCAGGGTCGGGGAGCTGTTTTTT; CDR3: CASSFRVGELFF
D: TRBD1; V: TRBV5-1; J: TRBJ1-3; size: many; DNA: TGCGCCAGCAGACGGGACAGTTTATCTGGAAACACCATATATTTT; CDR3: CASRRDSLSGNTIYF
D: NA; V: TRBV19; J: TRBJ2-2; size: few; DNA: TGTGCCAGTACTTACAGACCGAACACCGGGGAGCTGTTTTTT; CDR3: CASTYRPNTGELFF
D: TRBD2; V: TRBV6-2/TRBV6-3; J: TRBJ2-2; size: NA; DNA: TGTGCCAGCAGTTACTCGACGGGGGGAAACACCGGGGAGCTGTTTTTT; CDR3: CASSYSTGGNTGELFF
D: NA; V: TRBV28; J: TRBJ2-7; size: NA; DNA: TGTGCCAGCAGATTCGAGACAGCCTCCTACGAGCAGTACTTC; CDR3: CASRFETASYEQYF
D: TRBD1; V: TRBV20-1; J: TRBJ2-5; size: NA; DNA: TGCAGTGCTACACCAGGGGGAGAAAGGGAGACCCAGTACTTC; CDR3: CSATPGGERETQYF
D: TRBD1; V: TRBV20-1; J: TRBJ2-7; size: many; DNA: TGCAGTGCTAAGGGACAGGTATCATACGAGCAGTACTTC; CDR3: CSAKGQVSYEQYF
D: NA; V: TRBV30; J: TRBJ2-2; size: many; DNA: TGTGCCTGGAGTGTACGATGGGAGCTGTTTTTT; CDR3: CAWSVRWELFF
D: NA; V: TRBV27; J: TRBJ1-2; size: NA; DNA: TGTGCCAGCAGTTTATCGTTCCCCCTCTCGGGGGGCTACACCTTC; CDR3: CASSLSFPLSGGYTF
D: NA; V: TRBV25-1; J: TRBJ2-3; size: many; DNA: TGTGCCAGCAGTGAAGGGGGGGCTACAGATACGCAGTATTTT; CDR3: CASSEGGATDTQYF
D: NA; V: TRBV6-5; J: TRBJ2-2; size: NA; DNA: TGTGCCAGCAGTCTACGGGACCCCCGAAGGAACACCGGGGAGCTGTTTTTT; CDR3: CASSLRDPRRNTGELFF
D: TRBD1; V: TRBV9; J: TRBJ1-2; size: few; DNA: TGTGCCAGCAGCGCCGGAGCCCCCACAACAGGGGGCTGGGGCTACACCTTC; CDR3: CASSAGAPTTGGWGYTF
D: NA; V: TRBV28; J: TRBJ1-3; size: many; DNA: TGTGCCAGCAGTTTAGCAGCTACTGGAAACACCATATATTTT; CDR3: CASSLAATGNTIYF
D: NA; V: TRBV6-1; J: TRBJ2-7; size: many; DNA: TGTGCCAGCACCCCGGCGGGTAGCTCCTACGAGCAGTACTTC; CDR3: CASTPAGSSYEQYF
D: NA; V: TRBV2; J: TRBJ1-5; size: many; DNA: TGTGCCACCACTCCAGGAACTAGCAATCAGCCCCAGCATTTT; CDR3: CATTPGTSNQPQHF
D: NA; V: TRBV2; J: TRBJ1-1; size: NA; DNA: TGTGCCAGCAGTCGACAGTTGGCTGAAGCTTTCTTT; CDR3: CASSRQLAEAFF
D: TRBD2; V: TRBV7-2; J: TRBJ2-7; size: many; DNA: TGTGCCAGCAGCTCGATGACTAGCGGAGGGTCCTACGAGCAGTACTTC; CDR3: CASSSMTSGGSYEQYF
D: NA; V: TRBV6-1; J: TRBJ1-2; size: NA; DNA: TGTGCCAGCACCCAAGTAGATGGGAATGGCTACACCTTC; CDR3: CASTQVDGNGYTF
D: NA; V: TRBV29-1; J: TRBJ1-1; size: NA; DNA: TGCAGCGTTCCCATGAACACTGAAGCTTTCTTT; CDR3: CSVPMNTEAFF
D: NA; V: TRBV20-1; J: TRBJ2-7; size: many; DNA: TGCAGTGCTCCAGGACGGAATGTCTCCTACGAGCAGTACTTC; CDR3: CSAPGRNVSYEQYF
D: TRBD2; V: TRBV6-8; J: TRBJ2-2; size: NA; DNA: TGTGCCAGCAGTTACCCCCGACTAGCGGGGGAACGCGTCGGGGAGCTGTTTTTT; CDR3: CASSYPRLAGERVGELFF
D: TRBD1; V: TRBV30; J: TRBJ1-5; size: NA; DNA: TGTGCCTGGAGTGTACTTGGACAGGGGCATCAGCCCCAGCATTTT; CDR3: CAWSVLGQGHQPQHF
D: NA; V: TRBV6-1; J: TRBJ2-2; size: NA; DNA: TGTGCCAGCAGTGAATTGGACGGAAACACCGGGGAGCTGTTTTTT; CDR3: CASSELDGNTGELFF
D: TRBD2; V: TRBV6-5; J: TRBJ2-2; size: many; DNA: TGTGCCAGCAGTTACGGACTAGCGGGAAGCACCGGGGAGCTGTTTTTT; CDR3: CASSYGLAGSTGELFF
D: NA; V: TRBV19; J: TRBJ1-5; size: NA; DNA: TGTGCCAGTAGTATGGGTTATCAGCCCCAGCATTTT; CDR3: CASSMGYQPQHF
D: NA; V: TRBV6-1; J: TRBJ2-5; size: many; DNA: TGTGCCAGCAGTGAAGCGAAACTAAGGGGAAGGGAGACCCAGTACTTC; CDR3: CASSEAKLRGRETQYF
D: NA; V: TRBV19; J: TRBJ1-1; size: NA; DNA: TGTGCCAGTAGTAGGGCCCTTGAGGGAACCACTGAAGCTTTCTTT; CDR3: CASSRALEGTTEAFF
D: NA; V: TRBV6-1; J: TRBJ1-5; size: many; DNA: TGTGCCAGCAGTGAAGGGGGCAGGTATTTGAGCAATCAGCCCCAGCATTTT; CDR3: CASSEGGRYLSNQPQHF
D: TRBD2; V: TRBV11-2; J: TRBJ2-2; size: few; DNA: TGTGCCAGCAGCCCCTCTAGCGGGAGGATAGCCGGGGAGCTGTTTTTT; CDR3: CASSPSSGRIAGELFF